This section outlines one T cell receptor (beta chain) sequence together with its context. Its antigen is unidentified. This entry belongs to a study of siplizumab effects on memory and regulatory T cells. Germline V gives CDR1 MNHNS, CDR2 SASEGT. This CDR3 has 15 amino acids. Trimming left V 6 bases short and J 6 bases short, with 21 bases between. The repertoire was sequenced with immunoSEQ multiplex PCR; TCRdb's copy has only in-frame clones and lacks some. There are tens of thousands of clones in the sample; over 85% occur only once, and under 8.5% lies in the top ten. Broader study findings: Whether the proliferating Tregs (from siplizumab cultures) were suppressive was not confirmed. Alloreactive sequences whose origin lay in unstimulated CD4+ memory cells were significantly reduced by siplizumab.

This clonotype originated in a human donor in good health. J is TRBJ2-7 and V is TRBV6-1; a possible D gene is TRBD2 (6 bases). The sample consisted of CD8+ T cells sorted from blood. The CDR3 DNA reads TGTGCCAGCAGCCCTAGCGCGTCGGGTCAGGGCGAGCAGTACTTC. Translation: CASSPSASGQGEQYF.